The 18 T cell receptor beta chains reported below all come from one sample, sequenced in a study of T cells in Graves' hyperthyroidism and ophthalmopathy. Amplified TCR beta CDR3 regions came from RNA transcripts. First-round RT-PCR with HTBI primers amplified the TCR CDR3 region. TCRdb fed the multiplex PCR reads into MiXCR, producing one record per CDR3 protein. This sample has fewer than 400,000 distinct CDR3 sequences, with about 14% found just once. Sequencing used blood. These TCRs come from a man over 45 with Graves' ophthalmopathy.

In its sample, this clonotype was seen many times. The V and J genes are TRBV29-1 and TRBJ1-1, with 10 bases identical to TRBD1. Germline loops: CDR1 SQVTM, CDR2 ANQGSEA. The CDR3 contains 12 residues. V shed 8 bases and J 4 bases; nucleotides not matched to a gene: 4. CDR3 protein: CSTGQGSTEAFF. The CDR3 DNA reads TGCAGCACGGGACAGGGGAGCACTGAAGCTTTCTTT. Using reference TRBV29-1 and TRBJ1-1 for the parts outside the CDR3, the full variable domain is SAVISQKPSRDICQRGTSLTIQCQVDSQVTMMFWYRQQPGQSLTLIATANQGSEATYESGFVIDKFPISRPNLTFSTLTVSNMSPEDSSIYLCSTGQGSTEAFFGQGTRLTVV.

The chain employs TRBV19 and TRBJ2-1; TRBD2 matches at 7 bases. The CDR3 has 15 amino acids. Germline CDR1 LNHDA, CDR2 SQIVND (reference sequence). Losses at the gene ends were 1 base for V and 9 bases for J; bases not matched to a gene: 9. The CDR3: CASSIASSGGGEQFF. The CDR3 DNA reads TGTGCCAGTAGTATAGCATCTAGCGGTGGCGGTGAGCAGTTCTTC.

This clonotype has ten or more counts. The chain joins TRBV7-9 to TRBJ2-1, with 12 bases aligning to TRBD2. This CDR3 comprises 20 residues. Trimming cost V 2 bases and J 5 bases; bases outside gene matches: 16. CDR1 and CDR2 from the germline V gene are SEHNR and FQNEAQ (reference sequence). The CDR3 protein is CASSLRRLAGGPEHNNEQFF. CDR3 DNA: TGTGCCAGCAGCTTACGCCGGCTAGCGGGAGGGCCGGAACATAACAATGAGCAGTTCTTC. Filled out from reference TRBV7-9 and TRBJ2-1, the complete variable domain reads DTGVSQNPRHKITKRGQNVTFRCDPISEHNRLYWYRQTLGQGPEFLTYFQNEAQLEKSRLLSDRFSAERPKGSFSTLEIQRTEQGDSAMYLCASSLRRLAGGPEHNNEQFFGPGTRLTVL.

This clonotype has a count of ten or more. The CDR3 region is CASSESWVRETQYF. The CDR3 region has the DNA TGTGCCAGCAGTGAATCCTGGGTCAGAGAGACCCAGTACTTC. The chain recombines TRBV6-1 with TRBJ2-5; D uncertain. Germline V gene data show CDR1 as MNHNS and CDR2 as SASEGT. The CDR3 has 14 amino acids. The V gene lost 2 bases and the J gene lost 4 bases, with 11 bases spanning the gap.

V and J are TRBV19 and TRBJ2-7, with a possible D match to TRBD2 (6 bases). This CDR3 comprises 15 residues. Germline V gene data show CDR1 as LNHDA and CDR2 as SQIVND (reference sequence). V lost 3 bases and J 3 bases, leaving 15 bases between the germline ends. The CDR3 sequence is CASSIGSGGNYEQYF. In DNA, the CDR3 is TGTGCCAGTAGTATCGGCAGTGGGGGGAACTACGAGCAGTACTTC.

In this sample, this clonotype turned up many times. This chain uses TRBV10-3 with TRBJ2-5; possible D gene TRBD2, 5 bases. Looked up from germline, CDR1 is ENHRY and CDR2 is SYGVKD. The CDR3 runs to 13 residues. Trimming removed 4 bases from V and 2 bases from J, with 8 bases in between. The CDR3 sequence is CAISGTGQETQYF. Written as DNA, the CDR3 is TGTGCCATCAGTGGGACGGGACAAGAGACCCAGTACTTC.

This clonotype was seen repeatedly, ten times or more. This chain links TRBV29-1 with TRBJ2-7; 7 bases match TRBD1. With 3 bases clipped from V and 0 bases from J, the junction kept 11 bases outside the gene matches. The CDR3 spans 16 residues. Germline CDR1 reads SQVTM; CDR2 reads ANQGSEA. The CDR3 spells CSVEGQKNRNSYEQYF. CDR3 nucleotides: TGCAGCGTTGAGGGACAGAAGAACCGGAACTCCTACGAGCAGTACTTC.

CDR3 DNA sequence: TGCAGTGCTAGCCCAGAGGTCGCGGGAGGAAGACCCACCGGGGAGCTGTTTTTT. This codes for CSASPEVAGGRPTGELFF. The chain combines TRBV20-1 with TRBJ2-2, with TRBD2 matching 8 bases. The CDR3 is 18 amino acids. V was pared by 3 bases and J by 4 bases, with 16 bases of the junction left unmatched. The germline V gene encodes CDR1 DFQATT and CDR2 SNEGSKA (reference sequence).

This clonotype was recorded at least ten times. J is TRBJ1-1 and V is TRBV27; the D is unclear. CDR3 size: 12 residues. V was clipped by 7 bases and J by 0 bases, with 6 bases between them. Germline lookup yields CDR1 MNHEY and CDR2 SMNVEV (reference sequence). The DNA of the CDR3 is TGTGCCAGCATGACGGTGAACACTGAAGCTTTCTTT. Translation: CASMTVNTEAFF.

In this sample, this clonotype turned up many times. CDR3 coding DNA: TGTGCCAGCAGAGGGGGGGAGTTCGGAGAGACCCAGTACTTC. Encoded protein: CASRGGEFGETQYF. The chain links TRBV12-3 or TRBV12-4 to TRBJ2-5, with a tentative D call TRBD2 (7 bases). The CDR3 extends over 14 amino acids. The V end lost 6 bases, the J end lost 4 bases, and 15 bases lay between the germline ends.

This clonotype was picked up many times. V usage is TRBV29-1 and J usage is TRBJ2-1; 7 nucleotides agree with TRBD2. CDR3 size: 17 residues. CDR1 SQVTM and CDR2 ANQGSEA come from the germline V gene. V shed 6 bases, J shed 9 bases, and the junction held 23 bases outside the gene matches. The DNA of the CDR3 is TGCAGCGTCCCCTCTGCGGGAGTCACCTCGAAGCGGAGTGAGCAGTTCTTC. This translates into CSVPSAGVTSKRSEQFF.

This clonotype was detected a few times. The chain has TRBV4-1 and TRBJ2-5; a possible D gene is TRBD1 (6 bases). Germline lookup yields CDR1 MGHRA and CDR2 YSYEKL. This CDR3 is 13 amino acids long. V gave up 2 bases and J gave up 4 bases, with 8 bases separating them. CDR3 amino acids: CASSQTGLETQYF. In nucleotides, the CDR3 is TGCGCCAGCAGCCAAACAGGGTTAGAGACCCAGTACTTC.

This clonotype was counted ten times or more. The chain has TRBV11-2 and TRBJ2-1; D gene ambiguous. The CDR3 is made up of 14 amino acids. Germline-derived CDR1 and CDR2 are SGHAT and FQNNGV. Trimming shortened V by 3 bases and J by 6 bases, and 12 bases separated the two germline ends. Written as DNA, the CDR3 is TGTGCCAGCAGCTTGATCGGGTTACTCAATGAGCAGTTCTTC. Its translation: CASSLIGLLNEQFF.

This clonotype was observed a handful of times. This chain's CDR3 is CASRPATSSNTEAFF. The CDR3, as DNA: TGTGCCAGTAGACCCGCCACCAGCTCGAACACTGAAGCTTTCTTT. The chain links TRBV19 to TRBJ1-1; D is unclear. Germline lookup yields CDR1 LNHDA and CDR2 SQIVND (reference sequence). This CDR3 spans 15 amino acids. V shed 6 bases and J shed 1 base, with 15 bases lying between them.

V gene TRBV6-2 or TRBV6-3 combines with J gene TRBJ1-5, with D possibly matching TRBD1 (5 bases). The V gene lost 2 bases and the J gene lost 0 bases, with 5 bases spanning the gap. The CDR3 totals 14 residues. The germline V gene encodes CDR1 MNHEY and CDR2 SVGEGT. The CDR3 is CASSYGGSNQPQHF. The DNA of the CDR3 is TGTGCCAGCAGTTACGGGGGTAGCAATCAGCCCCAGCATTTT.

The chain recombines TRBV5-5 with TRBJ1-1; D may be TRBD1 (6 bases). The germline V gene encodes CDR1 SGHKS and CDR2 YYEKEE (reference sequence). V was shortened by 0 bases and J by 0 bases, with 12 bases between the two germline ends. This CDR3 is built from 16 residues. The CDR3 loop is CASSLGGGILNTEAFF. CDR3 sequence (DNA): TGTGCCAGCAGCTTGGGAGGGGGTATCTTGAACACTGAAGCTTTCTTT.

Regarding this clonotype: A much bigger clone sits one base away, suggesting this may be a read error. The V and J genes are TRBV5-1 and TRBJ2-3; 7 nucleotides align to TRBD2. Germline values: CDR1 SGHRS, CDR2 YFSETQ. The CDR3 contains 15 residues. The CDR3 nucleotides are TGCGCCAGCAGCTCCACGACTAGCCCTACAGGTACGCAGTATTTT. It translates to CASSSTTSPTGTQYF.

J is TRBJ2-6 and V is TRBV7-9; 8 nucleotides line up with TRBD1. Germline V gives CDR1 SEHNR, CDR2 FQNEAQ (reference sequence). The CDR3 length is 20 residues. J was trimmed by 0 bases and V by 4 bases; bases with no gene match: 14. The CDR3 loop reads CASSSSRDRNRYSGANVLTF. The CDR3 DNA sequence: TGTGCCAGCAGCTCATCCCGGGACAGGAACCGTTACTCTGGGGCCAACGTCCTGACTTTC. The full variable domain, completed using reference TRBV7-9 and TRBJ2-6, is DTGVSQNPRHKITKRGQNVTFRCDPISEHNRLYWYRQTLGQGPEFLTYFQNEAQLEKSRLLSDRFSAERPKGSFSTLEIQRTEQGDSAMYLCASSSSRDRNRYSGANVLTFGAGSRLTVL.